This T cell receptor beta chain was found in a study of OX40 agonist ivuxolimab in advanced cancers. General notes on the study: Ivuxolimab was an agonistic, fully human IgG2 monoclonal antibody directed against OX40 (CD134), a costimulatory receptor. Intravenous ivuxolimab was administered to patients every 2 weeks at six dose levels: 0.01, 0.1, 0.3, 1.5, 3 and 10 mg/kg. Of the roughly 50 dose-escalation patients, hepatocellular carcinoma was present in about 20, melanoma in roughly 15, renal cell carcinoma in 9 and head and neck cancer in 9. A male proportion of nearly 85% and a mean age of approximately 61 years, ranging from roughly 23 to 90, were recorded for the dose-escalation cohort. Patients were allowed to have had prior anti-PD-1, anti-PD-L1 or anti-CTLA-4 therapy, and more than 35% of the dose-escalation patients had been treated with checkpoint inhibitors. Partial responses occurred in three dose-escalation patients, of whom one had hepatocellular carcinoma and two had cutaneous melanoma. The point of sequencing TCRbeta in the periphery was to test whether ivuxolimab changed TCR sequence diversity and drove clonal T-cell expansion. The paper covers the monotherapy dose-escalation part of the phase I ivuxolimab trial, which included N = 52 patients. Broad study findings and their caveats: In partial responders in the 0.1-3.0 mg/kg groups, normalized peripheral clonal expansion was found to be among the lowest, especially among CD8+ T cells. Low levels of normalized T-cell clonal expansion were also seen in some patients who did not respond. On average, CD8+ T cells showed more expanded clones than CD4+ T cells after ivuxolimab. At doses of 0.1 to 3.0 mg/kg, clonal expansion of both CD4+ and CD8+ blood T cells was observed from baseline to week 6. Antigen specificity was not determined for the clonally expanded peripheral T cells.

The CDR3, cysteine through phenylalanine, is 15 amino acids long. Kept here is only the CDR3 DNA, which spans 45 bases and is read in frame from base 1. Trimmed from V: 6 bases; trimmed from J: 5 bases; junction bases lacking a gene match: 11. As encoded in the germline V gene, CDR1 is ENHRY while CDR2 is SYGVKD. Concerning this clone itself: The antigen it recognizes is unknown. Nothing much larger sits one base from this clone, and base qualities are not available.

The trial excluded patients who had a history of autoimmune disease or were on systemic immunosuppression. Peripheral blood for TCR sequencing was drawn from every dose cohort at baseline, at cycle 4 day 1 and at cycle 7 day 1. Samples came from an open-label, multicenter, first-in-human phase I dose-escalation trial of ivuxolimab. The trial enrolled adults with locally advanced or metastatic head and neck squamous cell, hepatocellular, melanoma or renal cell carcinoma. Before TCR sequencing, CD4+ T cells and CD8+ T cells from peripheral blood were sorted into separate populations. For sequencing of the TCRbeta CDR3 region, genomic DNA was extracted from the sorted cells. The immunoSEQ Assay was used for sequencing of TCRbeta CDR3 regions. TCRdb took over this immuneACCESS table, retaining in-frame rearrangements with V and J assigned. Such tables are incomplete; in checked studies, under half of the missing clones stem from an unresolved V gene, and the remainder is unexplained. The sample contains around 70,000 clones, roughly four fifths of them found a single time. The leading ten clones occupy 4% to 6% of the sample.

This receptor was taken from an adult with an advanced solid tumor such as melanoma, head and neck, liver or kidney cancer. Recombination joined TRBV10-3 with TRBJ2-5; 8 bases in the junction line up with TRBD1. Sequenced material: CD4+ or CD8+ T cells sorted from blood, taken in a trial of the OX40 agonist ivuxolimab. CDR3 sequence: CAISGPGGGGETQYF. The sequence in DNA is TGTGCCATCAGCGGTCCAGGGGGCGGCGGCGAGACCCAGTACTTC.